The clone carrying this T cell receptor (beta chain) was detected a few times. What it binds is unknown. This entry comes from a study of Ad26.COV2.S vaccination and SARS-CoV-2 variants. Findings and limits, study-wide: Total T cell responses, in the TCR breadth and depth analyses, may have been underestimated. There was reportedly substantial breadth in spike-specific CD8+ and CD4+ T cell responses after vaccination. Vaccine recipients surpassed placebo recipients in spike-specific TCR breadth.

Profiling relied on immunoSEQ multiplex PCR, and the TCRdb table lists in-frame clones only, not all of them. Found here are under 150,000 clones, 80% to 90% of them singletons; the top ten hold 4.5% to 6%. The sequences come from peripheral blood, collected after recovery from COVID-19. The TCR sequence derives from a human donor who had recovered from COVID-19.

CDR3 sequence: CASSFGTGGKTEAFF. The CDR3 nucleotides read TGTGCCAGCAGCTTCGGGACAGGGGGGAAAACTGAAGCTTTCTTT. V is TRBV7-9 and J is TRBJ1-1, with TRBD1 identical over 11 bases. J was trimmed by 5 bases and V by 3 bases; bases with no gene match: 5. The length of the CDR3 is 15 residues. CDR1 and CDR2 (germline): SEHNR, FQNEAQ (reference sequence). The variable domain in full, with the rest retrieved from reference TRBV7-9 and TRBJ1-1, is DTGVSQNPRHKITKRGQNVTFRCDPISEHNRLYWYRQTLGQGPEFLTYFQNEAQLEKSRLLSDRFSAERPKGSFSTLEIQRTEQGDSAMYLCASSFGTGGKTEAFFGQGTRLTVV.